The 22 T cell receptor beta chains in this list originate from one sample, sequenced in a study of CD8 T cells in Susac syndrome. RNA amounts of about 0.5 to 1 ug underwent reverse transcription with random hexamers. TCRdb itself ran the immunoSEQ multiplex PCR reads through MiXCR, one entry per CDR3 protein. The sample includes under 150,000 distinct CDR3 sequences, around 91% of them seen just once. The sequencing sample was made of CD8+ T cells from PBMCs. Receptor source: a human donor with multiple sclerosis.

This chain connects TRBV28 to TRBJ2-7; D not certain. CDR3 length: 12 residues. V was trimmed by 5 bases and J by 9 bases, leaving 14 bases between them. From germline, CDR1 is MDHEN and CDR2 SYDVKM. CDR3 in DNA: TGTGCCAGCAGTGAGCACGGAGACGGGCAGTACTTC. Encoded protein: CASSEHGDGQYF.

The V call is TRBV7-9, the J call TRBJ1-2; perhaps TRBD1 as D (5 bases). Per the germline V gene, CDR1 is SEHNR and CDR2 is FQNEAQ (reference sequence). V lost 3 bases and J lost 6, with 8 bases in between. CDR3 length: 12 residues. Written as DNA, the CDR3 is TGTGCCAGCAGCTTTATAGGGGATGGCTACACCTTC. It yields the protein CASSFIGDGYTF.

This clonotype was detected only once. V and J are TRBV13 and TRBJ2-1; no clear D. Germline V CDR1 and CDR2: PRHDT, FYEKMQ (reference sequence). Trimming took 10 bases from V and 6 from J, leaving 16 bases between them. CDR3 length: 13 residues. CDR3 residues: CAIPGLARNEQFF. DNA of the CDR3: TGTGCCATCCCCGGGCTGGCCCGCAATGAGCAGTTCTTC. Drawing the rest from reference TRBV13 and TRBJ2-1, the complete variable domain is AAGVIQSPRHLIKEKRETATLKCYPIPRHDTVYWYQQGPGQDPQFLISFYEKMQSDKGSIPDRFSAQQFSDYHSELNMSSLELGDSALYFCAIPGLARNEQFFGPGTRLTVL.

The chain has TRBV10-3 and TRBJ1-2; D is unclear. Trimming cost V 5 bases and J 3 bases, with 13 bases left between them. This CDR3 is 14 amino acids long. The germline V gene has CDR1 ENHRY and CDR2 SYGVKD. CDR3 sequence (DNA): TGTGCCATCAGTCGCGTGCGCCTGGACTATGGCTACACCTTC. It translates to CAISRVRLDYGYTF.

The chain joins TRBV7-9 to TRBJ2-7, with D unresolved. Per the germline V gene, CDR1 is SEHNR and CDR2 is FQNEAQ (reference sequence). Trimming shortened V by 2 bases and J by 4 bases, and 9 bases separated the two germline ends. The CDR3 sequence is 13 residues long. The CDR3 loop reads CASSLSNLYEQYF. CDR3 DNA sequence: TGTGCCAGCAGCTTATCCAACTTGTACGAGCAGTACTTC.

This clonotype was seen only once. The rearrangement links TRBV30 to TRBJ1-2; 12 bases match TRBD1. The germline V gene has CDR1 GTSNPN and CDR2 SVGIG (reference sequence). The CDR3 has 17 residues. J was trimmed by 4 bases and V by 2 bases; bases with no gene match: 11. The CDR3 DNA follows: TGTGCCTGGAGTCTTCTCCGGGACAGGGGGCTAGGCTATGGCTACACCTTC. It translates to CAWSLLRDRGLGYGYTF.

This chain connects TRBV5-6 to TRBJ2-7, with D perhaps TRBD1 (6 bases). V lost 4 bases and J 3 bases, leaving 11 bases between the germline ends. Germline V gene sequence: CDR1 SGHDT, CDR2 YYEEEE. This CDR3 comprises 13 residues. The DNA of the CDR3 is TGTGCCAGCAGCACAGGGAGTTACTACGAGCAGTACTTC. Translating it yields CASSTGSYYEQYF.

This clonotype was observed once. The chain has TRBV13 and TRBJ1-1; D ambiguous. CDR1 PRHDT and CDR2 FYEKMQ come from the germline V gene (reference sequence). Trimming cost V 5 bases and J 1 base, with 8 bases left between them. CDR3 length: 13 amino acids. The CDR3 bases are TGTGCCAGCAGCGATGAGAGGAACACTGAAGCTTTCTTT. It yields the protein CASSDERNTEAFF.

The chain combines TRBV30 with TRBJ2-1; D uncertain. Germline CDR1 is GTSNPN and CDR2 is SVGIG (reference sequence). This CDR3 region has 13 residues. The germline V and J ends were trimmed by 3 bases and 6 bases, with 12 bases remaining between them. The chain's CDR3 is CAWSMADLNEQFF. The CDR3, as DNA: TGTGCCTGGAGCATGGCGGATCTCAATGAGCAGTTCTTC.

The chain employs TRBV5-6 and TRBJ2-1; TRBD2 matches at 13 bases. J gave up 10 bases and V 4 bases, and 8 bases lay outside the gene matches. Germline CDR1 is SGHDT and CDR2 is YYEEEE. The CDR3 runs 15 residues. The CDR3 nucleotides are TGTGCCAGCAGCCTAGAACTAGCGGGAGGGCGAGAGCAGTTCTTC. Residues: CASSLELAGGREQFF.

This clonotype was seen only once. This chain uses TRBV7-9 with TRBJ2-7; 9 nucleotides align to TRBD2. The J segment lost 3 bases and the V segment lost 3 bases, leaving 6 bases of the junction unmatched. This CDR3 is built from 15 residues. Germline assignment: CDR1 SEHNR and CDR2 FQNEAQ (reference sequence). CDR3 sequence: CASSFGGRVDYEQYF. CDR3 sequence (DNA): TGTGCCAGCAGCTTCGGCGGGAGGGTCGACTACGAGCAGTACTTC.

The J gene is TRBJ1-1, the V gene TRBV12-3 or TRBV12-4; D gene unclear. CDR3 length: 13 amino acids. V lost 6 bases and J lost 1, with 9 bases in between. CDR3 sequence: CASSLLKNTEAFF. CDR3 sequence (DNA): TGTGCCAGCAGCCTACTTAAGAACACTGAAGCTTTCTTT.

This chain connects TRBV4-1 to TRBJ2-7; the match to TRBD2 covers 9 bases. The CDR3 length is 15 residues. With V trimmed by 3 bases and J by 4 bases, 7 bases remained unmatched. Germline lookup yields CDR1 MGHRA and CDR2 YSYEKL. CDR3 nucleotides: TGCGCCAGCAGCCATAGAGCGGGAGGTGCTTACGAGCAGTACTTC. Protein: CASSHRAGGAYEQYF.

The chain links TRBV28 to TRBJ2-3; 7 bases map to TRBD1. The germline gives CDR1 MDHEN, CDR2 SYDVKM. This CDR3 spans 15 amino acids. J gave up 5 bases and V 7 bases, and 12 bases lay outside the gene matches. Written as DNA, the CDR3 is TGTGCCAGCAATTCTCGGACAGGTTGGGGAGATACGCAGTATTTT. Its protein product is CASNSRTGWGDTQYF.

The chain has TRBV19 and TRBJ2-2, with D hard to call. CDR3 length: 12 amino acids. CDR1 is LNHDA and CDR2 is SQIVND in the germline V gene (reference sequence). The V end was cut by 9 bases, the J end by 6 bases, with 11 bases between. The CDR3 sequence is CASQGPSGELFF. The DNA for the CDR3 is TGTGCCAGCCAAGGCCCGTCCGGGGAGCTGTTTTTT.

The chain couples TRBV2 to TRBJ2-7; 7 nucleotides match TRBD1. The germline V gene has CDR1 SNHLY and CDR2 FYNNEI. This CDR3 contains 13 residues. Unmatched junction bases numbered 7, after V lost 4 bases and J lost 7 bases. For the CDR3, the DNA is TGTGCCAGCAGTGGGGGACAGTGGGGTGAGCAGTACTTC. Encoded protein: CASSGGQWGEQYF.

The chain is built from TRBV5-4 and TRBJ2-1; D is unresolved. There are 12 residues in the CDR3. CDR1 SGHNT and CDR2 YYREEE come from the germline V gene (reference sequence). Trimming removed 3 bases from V and 5 bases from J, with 6 bases in between. CDR3 bases: TGTGCCAGCAGCTCCTATAACAATGAGCAGTTCTTC. Translated, it gives CASSSYNNEQFF.

This sequence joins TRBV29-1 and TRBJ2-1; D is unclear. Trimming stripped 5 bases from V and 2 bases from J, with 7 bases between. CDR3 length equals 12 residues. Germline V gene data show CDR1 as SQVTM and CDR2 as ANQGSEA. This chain's CDR3 is CSVLLTYNEQFF. CDR3 DNA: TGCAGCGTTCTTTTGACCTACAATGAGCAGTTCTTC.

The V gene is TRBV29-1, the J gene TRBJ2-7; 7 bases are shared with TRBD1. Trimming cost V 0 bases and J 3 bases; bases outside gene matches: 14. CDR1 is SQVTM and CDR2 is ANQGSEA in the germline V gene. The CDR3 is made up of 17 amino acids. The CDR3 sequence is CSVEDRLLGTASYEQYF. The CDR3 nucleotides read TGCAGCGTTGAAGATCGTTTGTTGGGGACAGCGAGCTACGAGCAGTACTTC.

The chain links TRBV6-5 to TRBJ2-1; weak D call: TRBD2 (6 bases). Trimming removed 5 bases from V and 9 bases from J, with 17 bases in between. Germline CDR1 MNHEY, CDR2 SVGAGI. The CDR3 is 14 amino acids. The DNA of the CDR3 is TGTGCCAGCAGTCTCCGGGACTCGGAGGGTGAGCAGTTCTTC. Encoded protein: CASSLRDSEGEQFF.

This rearrangement joins TRBV30 to TRBJ2-7; perhaps D is TRBD1 or TRBD2 (5 bases each). The germline V and J ends were trimmed by 3 bases and 4 bases, with 13 bases remaining between them. Germline-derived CDR1 and CDR2 are GTSNPN and SVGIG (reference sequence). The CDR3 runs 13 residues. The chain's CDR3 is CAWRGRERYEQYF. CDR3 DNA: TGTGCCTGGAGGGGCAGGGAGCGGTACGAGCAGTACTTC.

This clonotype was observed a single time. The chain uses TRBV29-1 and TRBJ1-1, with D maybe TRBD1 (5 bases). V shed 3 bases and J shed 1 base, with 9 bases lying between them. CDR3 length: 13 residues. Germline CDR1 is SQVTM and CDR2 is ANQGSEA. This CDR3 is CSVESGQNTEAFF. The CDR3 DNA reads TGCAGCGTTGAGTCCGGACAGAACACTGAAGCTTTCTTT.